Shown below are 9 T cell receptor beta chains from a single sample sequenced in a study of vaccination and CD4 T cells after COVID-19. No antigens are known for them. Treatment of the sample: roughly ten-day PBMC culture with coronavirus spike peptide pools or control peptides (ViraFEST assay). Once obtained from cultured CD4+ T cells, the DNA was sequenced using the Oncomine TCR Beta short-read assay. TCRdb re-derived calls from the PCR reads in MiXCR, one entry per CDR3 protein. The sample holds 10,000 to 11,000 distinct CDR3 sequences; approximately 25% are singletons and the top ten take around a quarter. This sample comprised CD4+ T cells from blood, cultured in vitro, obtained before SARS-CoV-2 vaccination. The origin of the receptors is a human donor who received a COVID-19 vaccine.

The chain joins TRBV11-2 to TRBJ1-1; 9 nucleotides line up with TRBD1. The CDR3 consists of 15 residues. CDR1 is SGHAT, CDR2 FQNNGV, per germline. J gave up 1 base and V 5 bases, and 5 bases lay outside the gene matches. The CDR3 DNA reads as TGTGCCAGCAGCGGGACAGGGTGGGGGAACACTGAAGCTTTCTTT. Translation: CASSGTGWGNTEAFF.

This clonotype has more than one count but fewer than ten. The rearrangement links TRBV28 to TRBJ1-1; tentatively, D is TRBD1 (6 bases). CDR1 MDHEN and CDR2 SYDVKM come from the germline V gene. The length of the CDR3 is 16 residues. Trimming removed 4 bases from V and 3 bases from J, with 18 bases in between. CDR3 in amino acids: CASSSPAGTRDTEAFF. The CDR3 nucleotides read TGTGCCAGCAGTTCCCCGGCCGGGACAAGGGACACTGAAGCTTTCTTT. Looking up the rest from reference TRBV28 and TRBJ1-1 gives the full variable domain: DVKVTQSSRYLVKRTGEKVFLECVQDMDHENMFWYRQDPGLGLRLIYFSYDVKMKEKGDIPEGYSVSREKKERFSLILESASTNQTSMYLCASSSPAGTRDTEAFFGQGTRLTVV.

This clonotype rates as medium-sized (0.01 to 0.1%). The rearrangement uses TRBV7-3 and TRBJ1-5, with a possible D match to TRBD1 (6 bases). Trimming cost V 1 base and J 2 bases, with 9 bases left between them. In germline, CDR1 is SGHTA, CDR2 FQGTGA. There are 15 residues in the CDR3. CDR3 residues: CASSLNPGGNQPQHF. The CDR3, as DNA: TGTGCCAGCAGCTTAAACCCAGGGGGCAATCAGCCCCAGCATTTT.

This clonotype was observed a handful of times. The chain carries TRBV24-1 and TRBJ1-5, with D perhaps TRBD1 (6 bases). In germline, CDR1 is KGHDR, CDR2 SFDVKD. CDR3 size: 13 residues. Trimming took off 8 bases at V and 4 bases at J, with 11 bases between the two ends. CDR3 amino acids: CATNAGTNQPQHF. The DNA of the CDR3 is TGTGCCACCAATGCAGGGACAAATCAGCCCCAGCATTTT.

In its sample, this clonotype was seen a few times. The V and J genes are TRBV20-1 and TRBJ2-6; D is uncertain. The germline V gene has CDR1 DFQATT and CDR2 SNEGSKA (reference sequence). The CDR3 sequence is 14 residues long. V was pared by 5 bases and J by 0 bases, with 8 bases between. DNA for the CDR3: TGCAGTGCTCCCCTGGGCTCTGGGGCCAACGTCCTGACTTTC. Its translation is CSAPLGSGANVLTF.

The chain combines TRBV25-1 with TRBJ2-7, with D perhaps TRBD1 or TRBD2 (7 bases each). Germline V CDR1 and CDR2: MGHDK, SYGVNS. Trimming pared 7 bases from V and 4 bases from J, leaving 44 bases between. The CDR3 covers 23 residues. The CDR3 is CASTNLGGDRRFRPYRRLYEQYF. For the CDR3, the DNA is TGTGCCAGCACCAACCTAGGGGGGGACAGAAGATTTCGGCCATACCGTCGCCTATACGAGCAGTACTTC.

The chain is built from TRBV20-1 and TRBJ1-1; unclear D gene. Germline V gene lookup returns CDR1 DFQATT and CDR2 SNEGSKA (reference sequence). The CDR3 has 13 residues. V was shortened by 7 bases and J by 0 bases, with 12 bases between the two germline ends. The CDR3 protein is CSVGNGLNTEAFF. The DNA of the CDR3 is TGCAGTGTAGGTAACGGCTTGAACACTGAAGCTTTCTTT.

This chain joins TRBV6-5 and TRBJ2-5; possibly TRBD1 for D (5 bases). The CDR3 has 14 amino acids. In germline, CDR1 is MNHEY, CDR2 SVGAGI. V lost 4 bases to trimming and J lost 1 base, with 10 bases between them. As DNA, the CDR3 is TGTGCCAGCAGTTCCCAGACAGCCCAAGAGACCCAGTACTTC. Protein sequence: CASSSQTAQETQYF.

The rearrangement uses TRBV9 and TRBJ2-2; 14 nucleotides match TRBD2. Germline lookup yields CDR1 SGDLS and CDR2 YYNGEE. Trimming cost V 4 bases and J 2 bases; bases outside gene matches: 7. The CDR3 is 18 residues long. The DNA of the CDR3 is TGTGCCAGCAGCCTCAGACTAGCGGGGGGGCTTAACACCGGGGAGCTGTTTTTT. Protein product: CASSLRLAGGLNTGELFF.